The rows below give T cell receptor beta chains drawn from one sample of a study of CD8+ T cells in alopecia areata. TCRdb's copy holds only in-frame clones and misses some; the assay was immunoSEQ multiplex PCR. Here the sample spans about 97,000 clones, just under 60% being singletons. The sequences come from CD8+ T cells sorted from blood, collected between weeks 55 and 70, from a patient treated with tofacitinib. The origin of the receptors is a human donor with alopecia areata. The CDR3 runs from the conserved cysteine through the conserved F or W. Fields, in order: CDR3 length, D gene, V gene, J gene, clone size, CDR3 protein, CDR3 DNA. A D gene is named only where the DNA matches it firmly. Some rows have no size entry. The others give once, few or many, or a class for an expanded clone.

17,.,TRBV5-1,TRBJ1-1,.,CASSLVRIGTPNTEAFF,TGCGCCAGCAGCTTGGTTCGGATAGGGACACCGAACACTGAAGCTTTCTTT
15,TRBD2,TRBV27,TRBJ2-1,.,CASSFWTSGYNEQFF,TGTGCCAGCAGTTTTTGGACTAGCGGCTACAATGAGCAGTTCTTC
11,.,TRBV27,TRBJ2-7,.,CASSVGDEQYF,TGTGCCAGCAGTGTTGGGGACGAGCAGTACTTC
13,.,TRBV14,TRBJ1-2,.,CASSLGRIYGYTF,TGTGCCAGCAGTCTAGGACGGATCTATGGCTACACCTTC
14,.,TRBV10-3,TRBJ1-1,few,CAINQQDRNTEAFF,TGTGCCATCAACCAACAGGACAGGAACACTGAAGCTTTCTTT
14,TRBD2,TRBV6-5,TRBJ2-7,few,CASSTIAGLGEQYF,TGTGCCAGCAGTACAATAGCGGGGCTGGGCGAGCAGTACTTC
12,.,TRBV30,TRBJ1-1,.,CAWSVVHTEAFF,TGTGCCTGGAGTGTAGTGCACACTGAAGCTTTCTTT
15,.,TRBV27,TRBJ1-6,once,CASTSRGGRNSPLHF,TGTGCCAGCACCTCGCGAGGGGGGCGAAATTCACCCCTCCACTTT
15,.,TRBV14,TRBJ2-3,.,CASSQVQGVTDTQYF,TGTGCCAGCAGCCAAGTACAGGGAGTCACAGATACGCAGTATTTT
14,TRBD2,TRBV6-6,TRBJ2-1,.,CASRTSGGADEQFF,TGTGCCAGCCGGACTAGCGGGGGGGCAGATGAGCAGTTCTTC
16,.,TRBV27,TRBJ2-3,few,CASSKPGPDPIGTQYF,TGTGCCAGCAGTAAACCAGGACCGGATCCCATCGGTACGCAGTATTTT
15,.,TRBV4-1,TRBJ2-7,.,CASSQRRAGGYEQYF,TGCGCCAGCAGCCAACGGAGGGCAGGGGGCTACGAGCAGTACTTC
12,TRBD1,TRBV29-1,TRBJ1-2,few,CSVGRQGNGYTF,TGCAGCGTTGGACGACAGGGTAATGGCTACACCTTC
11,.,TRBV5-1,TRBJ1-2,.,CASTGGGGYTF,TGCGCCAGCACGGGTGGAGGGGGCTACACCTTC
15,.,TRBV11-2,TRBJ1-1,few,CASSWHGDGNTEAFF,TGTGCCAGCAGCTGGCACGGGGACGGAAACACTGAAGCTTTCTTT
15,.,TRBV15,TRBJ2-2,.,CATSSEPTNTGELFF,TGTGCCACCAGCTCAGAGCCTACGAACACCGGGGAGCTGTTTTTT
15,TRBD1,TRBV4-2,TRBJ2-5,.,CASSRETGLPETQYF,TGTGCCAGCAGCCGGGAGACAGGGCTTCCAGAGACCCAGTACTTC
12,.,TRBV19,TRBJ1-2,.,CASQTGDYGYTF,TGTGCCAGTCAGACAGGAGACTATGGCTACACCTTC
16,TRBD2,TRBV4-2,TRBJ2-1,.,CASSQDFRGVYNEQFF,TGTGCCAGCAGCCAAGACTTCCGGGGGGTCTACAATGAGCAGTTCTTC
13,.,TRBV6-1,TRBJ2-1,.,CASLSGPYNEQFF,TGTGCCAGCTTATCGGGGCCCTACAATGAGCAGTTCTTC
14,.,TRBV2,TRBJ2-5,.,CASSEAGIEETQYF,TGTGCCAGCAGTGAAGCGGGCATAGAAGAGACCCAGTACTTC
14,.,TRBV7-9,TRBJ2-7,.,CASSASGGFYEQYF,TGTGCCAGCAGCGCTAGTGGGGGATTCTACGAGCAGTACTTC
14,.,TRBV10-2,TRBJ1-1,many,CASSESGVNTEAFF,TGCGCCAGCAGTGAGTCGGGGGTGAACACTGAAGCTTTCTTT
14,TRBD2,TRBV29-1,TRBJ2-3,.,CSGLVAGGTDTQYF,TGCAGCGGTCTCGTAGCGGGGGGGACAGATACGCAGTATTTT
12,.,TRBV7-9,TRBJ2-7,.,CASSTRDGKQYF,TGTGCCAGCAGCACTAGAGACGGAAAGCAGTACTTC
13,TRBD2,TRBV13,TRBJ2-5,.,CASSLGGRETQYF,TGTGCCAGCAGCTTAGGCGGGAGGGAGACCCAGTACTTC
14,.,TRBV10-3,TRBJ2-5,once,CAISEYTNQETQYF,TGTGCCATCAGTGAGTACACCAACCAAGAGACCCAGTACTTC
11,.,TRBV5-6,TRBJ2-5,.,CASSSRETQYF,TGTGCCAGCAGCTCTAGAGAGACCCAGTACTTC
14,TRBD1,TRBV4-1,TRBJ1-6,.,CASSQEDRDSPLHF,TGCGCCAGCAGCCAAGAAGACAGGGATTCACCCCTCCACTTT
16,.,TRBV30,TRBJ1-2,.,CAWSSGAGTSNYGYTF,TGTGCCTGGAGTTCCGGGGCAGGGACTTCTAACTATGGCTACACCTTC
14,TRBD1,TRBV7-2,TRBJ1-1,few,CASSDRGWHTEAFF,TGTGCCAGTAGCGACAGGGGTTGGCACACTGAAGCTTTCTTT
11,.,TRBV7-8,TRBJ2-5,.,CASSLKETQYF,TGTGCCAGCAGCCTAAAAGAGACCCAGTACTTC
14,.,TRBV6-6,TRBJ1-6,.,CASSAGPYNSPLHF,TGTGCCAGCAGTGCCGGGCCCTATAATTCACCCCTCCACTTT
10,.,TRBV9,TRBJ2-3,once,CASSSSPQYF,TGTGCCAGCAGCTCCAGTCCGCAGTATTTT
15,TRBD2,TRBV7-6,TRBJ2-2,.,CASSSGRSRTGELFF,TGTGCCAGCAGCTCCGGGAGGAGTCGGACCGGGGAGCTGTTTTTT
14,.,TRBV6-5,TRBJ2-1,.,CASSYLNSANEQFF,TGTGCCAGCAGTTACTTGAACTCAGCTAATGAGCAGTTCTTC
14,.,TRBV2,TRBJ2-5,once,CASIGAGGGETQYF,TGTGCCAGCATTGGGGCAGGCGGTGGGGAGACCCAGTACTTC
15,.,TRBV9,TRBJ1-2,.,CASSGGGLLNYGYTF,TGTGCCAGCAGCGGCGGGGGGCTACTAAACTATGGCTACACCTTC
14,.,TRBV18,TRBJ2-1,.,CASSPKTGYNEQFF,TGTGCCAGCTCACCAAAAACAGGATACAATGAGCAGTTCTTC
14,.,TRBV4-1,TRBJ2-5,.,CASSQWTAQETQYF,TGCGCCAGCAGCCAATGGACAGCACAGGAGACCCAGTACTTC
15,.,TRBV9,TRBJ2-7,once,CASSPSLPLSHEQYF,TGTGCCAGCAGCCCCTCCCTCCCTTTATCCCACGAGCAGTACTTC
16,TRBD1,TRBV7-9,TRBJ2-7,few,CASSLGWTGGRYEQYF,TGTGCCAGCAGCTTAGGGTGGACAGGGGGAAGATACGAGCAGTACTTC
14,TRBD1,TRBV9,TRBJ1-2,.,CASSFDRVGYGYTF,TGTGCCAGCAGCTTCGACAGGGTGGGATATGGCTACACCTTC
13,TRBD2,TRBV30,TRBJ2-1,.,CVASGGSYNEQFF,TGTGTGGCTAGCGGGGGGTCCTACAATGAGCAGTTCTTC
14,.,TRBV2,TRBJ2-4,.,CASRRVLGENIQYF,TGTGCCAGCAGGAGGGTCCTAGGGGAAAACATTCAGTACTTC
15,TRBD2,TRBV7-8,TRBJ2-1,.,CASSFSGLARDEQFF,TGTGCCAGCAGCTTTTCGGGACTAGCCAGGGATGAGCAGTTCTTC
14,.,TRBV13,TRBJ2-3,few,CASSRPGSTDTQYF,TGTGCCAGCAGCCGACCCGGCAGCACAGATACGCAGTATTTT
13,.,TRBV7-9,TRBJ1-6,.,CASSLGGNSPLHF,TGTGCCAGCAGCTTAGGTGGAAATTCACCCCTCCACTTT
14,TRBD2,TRBV6-5,TRBJ2-3,.,CASSGAGAPDTQYF,TGTGCCAGCAGTGGAGCGGGGGCCCCAGATACGCAGTATTTT
13,.,TRBV7-6,TRBJ1-2,.,CASSLTGLEGYTF,TGTGCCAGCAGCTTAACAGGGCTGGAAGGCTACACCTTC
15,.,TRBV5-1,TRBJ1-1,.,CASSFSSSSYTEAFF,TGCGCCAGCAGTTTCAGCAGTTCTTCTTACACTGAAGCTTTCTTT
14,.,TRBV30,TRBJ2-2,.,CAWNLGYTGGELFF,TGTGCCTGGAACTTGGGCTATACAGGCGGGGAGCTGTTTTTT
15,.,TRBV15,TRBJ2-7,.,CATSWRRGSAGEQYF,TGTGCCACCAGCTGGCGTCGGGGATCCGCGGGCGAGCAGTACTTC
13,.,TRBV13,TRBJ1-5,few,CASSLGSDQPQHF,TGTGCCAGCAGCTTAGGGTCAGATCAGCCCCAGCATTTT
12,.,TRBV7-9,TRBJ2-7,.,CASRLTGFEQYF,TGTGCCAGCAGGCTAACAGGGTTCGAGCAGTACTTC
12,.,TRBV4-1,TRBJ2-1,.,CASSQAGNEQFF,TGCGCCAGCAGCCAAGCAGGGAATGAGCAGTTCTTC
12,.,TRBV13,TRBJ2-1,.,CASSLTGDEQFF,TGTGCCAGCAGCCTTACGGGGGATGAGCAGTTCTTC
16,TRBD1,TRBV7-9,TRBJ2-1,.,CASSGPGDRPYNEQFF,TGTGCCAGCAGCGGGCCGGGGGACAGGCCCTACAATGAGCAGTTCTTC